This TCR beta chain was found in a study of blood T cell repertoires in COVID-19. Overall study context: Some COVID-19 samples were acute and others convalescent; all came from the United States, Italy and Spain. T cells, B-cell-depleted T cells, or PBMCs supplied cDNA or gDNA.

In the authors' methods: For nucleated cells, counts were estimated from reference gene primer amplification. Only in-frame clones appear in the TCRdb table, and some are missing; sequencing was by immunoSEQ multiplex PCR. V and J calls and clone size are as listed in that table; D and trimming were resolved from the DNA. The sample gives about 160,000 clones, more than 60% of which show up once; approximately 2.6% is in the top ten. The CDR3 totals 14 residues. Between the trimmed V and J ends, which lost 4 bases and 2 bases, there was a span of 6 bases. Germline CDR1 reads MNHEY; CDR2 reads SMNVEV (reference sequence).

Specimen: peripheral blood. The sequence came from a man between 65 and 85 years old with acute or convalescent COVID-19. The chain couples TRBV27 to TRBJ2-6; D is unresolved. The chain's CDR3 is CASSSITGANVLTF. The CDR3 nucleotides are TGTGCCAGCAGTTCTATAACTGGGGCCAACGTCCTGACTTTC.